Listed below are T cell receptor beta chains from one sample, sequenced in a study of cytomegalovirus exposure and HLA in healthy donors. Repertoires were generated with immunoSEQ multiplex PCR, while TCRdb's copy carries only in-frame clones and drops some. Of some 180,000 clones listed, around 80% are singletons. Sequencing input: PBMCs. Source of these receptors: a woman aged 30 to 39 in good health and CMV-seronegative. CDR3s include the opening cysteine and the closing phenylalanine or tryptophan. A D gene is named only where the DNA matches it firmly. Clone size is not always given. Where it is, it says once, few, many or a class for expanded clones.

J gene,D gene,clone size,V gene,CDR3 protein,CDR3 DNA
TRBJ1-2,TRBD1,NA,TRBV20-1,CSASLRQGVF,TGCAGTGCTTCTCTTCGCCAGGGGGTCTTC
TRBJ1-1,TRBD1,NA,TRBV4-3,CASSQDLRGQENTEAFF,TGCGCCAGCAGCCAAGATCTCAGGGGGCAGGAGAACACTGAAGCTTTCTTT
TRBJ1-6,TRBD1,NA,TRBV2,CASSAGQRNSPLHF,TGTGCCAGCAGTGCGGGACAGCGTAATTCACCCCTCCACTTT
TRBJ2-7,TRBD1,NA,TRBV2,CASSYRGGEQYF,TGTGCCAGCAGCTACAGGGGCGGTGAGCAGTACTTC
TRBJ1-1,NA,once,TRBV6-1,CAISTGENTEAFF,TGTGCCATCTCGACAGGCGAGAACACTGAAGCTTTCTTT
TRBJ1-3,TRBD1,once,TRBV7-8,CASSFYTGAGNTIYF,TGTGCCAGCAGCTTTTATACAGGGGCTGGAAACACCATATATTTT
TRBJ1-3,NA,NA,TRBV4-2,CASSLQGTLSGNTIYF,TGTGCCAGCAGCCTCCAGGGTACCCTCTCTGGAAACACCATATATTTT
TRBJ2-3,TRBD2,NA,TRBV7-2,CASSLGAGGLYTQYF,TGTGCCAGCAGCTTAGGAGCGGGGGGGCTGTATACGCAGTATTTT
TRBJ1-5,TRBD1,NA,TRBV5-8,CASSFGQGAQQPQHF,TGTGCCAGCAGCTTCGGACAGGGGGCACAGCAGCCCCAGCATTTT
TRBJ2-2,NA,NA,TRBV6-5,CASRPGLANTGELFF,TGTGCCAGCAGACCGGGACTCGCGAACACCGGGGAGCTGTTTTTT
TRBJ2-7,NA,NA,TRBV19,CASTERGTGDEQYF,TGTGCCAGTACCGAACGTGGGACTGGGGACGAGCAGTACTTC
TRBJ2-1,TRBD2,NA,TRBV19,CASSRLAANEQFF,TGTGCCAGTAGTCGACTAGCCGCCAATGAGCAGTTCTTC
TRBJ1-1,NA,NA,TRBV2,CATSRRLGFTEAFF,TGTGCCACCTCGAGGAGGTTAGGATTTACTGAAGCTTTCTTT
TRBJ2-5,TRBD2,NA,TRBV30,CAWSFLAGGPFETQYF,TGTGCCTGGAGTTTCTTAGCGGGGGGGCCCTTTGAGACCCAGTACTTC
TRBJ2-7,TRBD2,NA,TRBV7-9,CASSKTTSGENEQYF,TGTGCCAGCAGCAAAACGACTAGCGGGGAGAACGAGCAGTACTTC
TRBJ1-5,NA,NA,TRBV7-2,CASSLMREGNQPQHF,TGTGCCAGCAGCCTGATGCGGGAGGGCAATCAGCCCCAGCATTTT
TRBJ1-4,NA,NA,TRBV6-1,CASSEVGIGNEKLFF,TGTGCCAGCAGTGAAGTCGGGATAGGGAATGAAAAACTGTTTTTT
TRBJ1-2,NA,few,TRBV7-9,CASSLVSAGSGYTF,TGTGCCAGCAGCTTAGTTTCCGCAGGGTCTGGCTACACCTTC
TRBJ2-1,NA,few,TRBV4-1,CASSQDSGPSYNEQFF,TGCGCCAGCAGCCAAGATTCAGGGCCATCCTACAATGAGCAGTTCTTC
TRBJ1-6,NA,NA,TRBV5-8,CASSRGTPSYNSPLHF,TGTGCCAGCAGCCGAGGAACCCCCTCCTATAATTCACCCCTCCACTTT
TRBJ2-5,TRBD2,NA,TRBV5-1,CASSLAGGHQETQYF,TGCGCCAGCAGCTTAGCGGGGGGGCACCAAGAGACCCAGTACTTC
TRBJ2-7,NA,NA,TRBV2,CASKGPDSYEQYF,TGTGCCAGCAAGGGGCCTGACTCCTACGAGCAGTACTTC
TRBJ2-5,TRBD2,NA,TRBV11-3,CASSLESGSGGGETQYF,TGTGCCAGCAGCTTAGAGTCGGGTAGCGGGGGGGGAGAGACCCAGTACTTC
TRBJ1-4,NA,NA,TRBV7-9,CASSPGTVEKLFF,TGTGCCAGCAGCCCGGGAACGGTGGAAAAACTGTTTTTT
TRBJ2-7,NA,once,TRBV2,CASSDFYEQYF,TGTGCCAGCAGTGACTTCTACGAGCAGTACTTC
TRBJ1-1,NA,once,TRBV27,CASSLEGAGEAFF,TGTGCCAGCAGTTTAGAGGGTGCCGGTGAAGCTTTCTTT
TRBJ1-3,NA,NA,TRBV6-5,CASSPSPSGGNTIYF,TGTGCCAGCAGTCCGAGCCCCTCTGGTGGAAACACCATATATTTT
TRBJ2-7,TRBD1,NA,TRBV4-1,CASSQDGQGSYEQYF,TGCGCCAGCAGCCAAGATGGACAGGGATCGTACGAGCAGTACTTC
TRBJ2-7,NA,few,TRBV19,CASSMAPPQGRYEQYF,TGTGCCAGTAGTATGGCCCCCCCGCAGGGGCGCTACGAGCAGTACTTC
TRBJ2-5,NA,NA,TRBV21-1,CASSKVTGGVEETQYF,TGTGCCAGCAGCAAAGTCACAGGGGGCGTGGAAGAGACCCAGTACTTC
TRBJ1-2,NA,NA,TRBV6-4,CASSHRRTVYGYTF,TGTGCCAGCAGCCACCGTAGGACAGTCTATGGCTACACCTTC
TRBJ1-1,TRBD1,NA,TRBV5-1,CASSWDRGADGTEAFF,TGCGCCAGCAGCTGGGACAGGGGGGCCGACGGGACTGAAGCTTTCTTT